These 16 T cell receptor beta chains came from one sample sequenced in a study of T cells in tuberculosis. Assay: immunoSEQ multiplex PCR; the TCRdb copy retains only in-frame clones and omits some. The sample holds tens of thousands of clones; about 91% are singletons and the top ten take 6.8%. Described time point: new active TB diagnosis, blood taken before or within 7 days of starting treatment. The sample consisted of PBMCs, taken at tuberculosis diagnosis. These receptor sequences come from an adult with tuberculosis.

The rearrangement links TRBV21-1 to TRBJ1-1. TRBV21-1 is listed as a pseudogene. The CDR3 has 15 amino acids. In DNA, the CDR3 is TGTGCCAGCAGCGGACCCCAATACCCGGGAACTGAAGCTTTCTTT. Protein product: CASSGPQYPGTEAFF.

The V and J genes are TRBV18 and TRBJ1-1; D unclear. The CDR3 length is 15 residues. With 2 bases removed from V and 0 bases from J, the gap between germline ends came to 10 bases. Per germline, CDR1 KGHSH and CDR2 LQKENI. The CDR3 nucleotides are TGTGCCAGCTCACCAGCGGCCATTATGAACACTGAAGCTTTCTTT. Protein sequence: CASSPAAIMNTEAFF.

This clone was seen just once. V usage is TRBV12-5 and J usage is TRBJ2-7, with 11 positions matching TRBD2. The CDR3 loop spans 15 amino acids. V gave up 6 bases and J gave up 5 bases; unmatched junction bases: 9. Germline assignment: CDR1 LGHNT and CDR2 FRNRAP. The chain's CDR3 is CASGPGLAALHEQYF. In DNA form, the CDR3 reads TGTGCTAGTGGCCCGGGACTAGCGGCACTCCACGAGCAGTACTTC.

This rearrangement joins TRBV7-2 to TRBJ2-1; TRBD2 matches 9 bases. Unmatched junction bases numbered 7, after V lost 6 bases and J lost 7 bases. The CDR3 loop spans 14 amino acids. Germline CDR1 and CDR2: SGHTA and FQGNSA. CDR3 region: CASRRGGAINEQFF. CDR3 nucleotide sequence: TGTGCCAGCAGGCGCGGGGGGGCCATAAATGAGCAGTTCTTC.

This sequence joins TRBV6-5 and TRBJ2-7, with 7 bases lining up with TRBD1. CDR3 size: 14 residues. The trim removed 6 bases at V and 2 bases at J, leaving 7 bases unmatched. The V gene's germline CDR1 is MNHEY and CDR2 SVGAGI. The DNA for the CDR3 is TGTGCCAGCAGACAGGACAGGAGTACCTACGAGCAGTACTTC. Encoded protein: CASRQDRSTYEQYF.

This chain links TRBV7-3 with TRBJ1-2; the D is unclear. Trimming took off 0 bases at V and 4 bases at J, with 12 bases between the two ends. The CDR3 sequence is 15 residues long. Germline V gene sequence: CDR1 SGHTA, CDR2 FQGTGA. CDR3 region: CASSLTFGGGYGYTF. The CDR3 nucleotides read TGTGCCAGCAGCTTAACGTTCGGAGGTGGCTATGGCTACACCTTC.

This clone appeared a single time. The rearrangement uses TRBV4-3 and TRBJ1-2, with TRBD1 matching 9 bases. The germline CDR1 and CDR2 sequences are LGHNA and YSLEER. The CDR3 contains 17 residues. J gave up 6 bases and V 0 bases, and 11 bases lay outside the gene matches. The CDR3 DNA follows: TGCGCCAGCAGCCAAGATCGGGACAGGGTAGGAATGGATGGCTACACCTTC. Protein product: CASSQDRDRVGMDGYTF.

This clone was detected once. The CDR3, as DNA: TGTGCCAGCAGCCCCTGGACAGCTTCGAACACTGAAGCTTTCTTT. Protein sequence: CASSPWTASNTEAFF. This chain connects TRBV7-8 to TRBJ1-1, with TRBD1 as a possible D gene (6 bases). Germline CDR1 reads SGHVS; CDR2 reads FQNEAQ. This CDR3 is built from 15 residues. The ends were cut back, 5 bases at V and 1 base at J, with 14 bases in the middle.

The chain has TRBV7-3 and TRBJ2-3; 7 bases align to TRBD2. CDR3 size: 15 residues. The germline CDR1 and CDR2 sequences are SGHTA and FQGTGA. V was clipped by 2 bases and J by 1 base; unmatched bases: 3. The CDR3 region has the DNA TGTGCCAGCAGCTTATGGGCGGGAGGCACAGATACGCAGTATTTT. As protein: CASSLWAGGTDTQYF.

This clone came up a few times. V is TRBV4-1 and J is TRBJ1-4; TRBD1 matches 8 bases. Unmatched junction bases numbered 2, after V lost 0 bases and J lost 8 bases. The CDR3 is 14 residues long. Looked up from germline, CDR1 is MGHRA and CDR2 is YSYEKL. CDR3 in DNA: TGCGCCAGCAGCCAAGAGGGACAGGAGGAAAAACTGTTTTTT. Its translation: CASSQEGQEEKLFF.

The J gene is TRBJ1-1, the V gene TRBV19, with no clear D. The CDR3 spans 12 residues. The germline gives CDR1 LNHDA, CDR2 SQIVND (reference sequence). The V gene lost 1 base and the J gene lost 7 bases, with 7 bases spanning the gap. The CDR3 nucleotides read TGTGCCAGTAGTATAGCGGCGGGTGAAGCTTTCTTT. It translates to CASSIAAGEAFF.

V and J are TRBV18 and TRBJ2-1; D is possibly TRBD1 (5 bases). The CDR3 spans 17 residues. Per the germline V gene, CDR1 is KGHSH and CDR2 is LQKENI. V lost 3 bases and J 2 bases, leaving 17 bases between the germline ends. CDR3 loop: CASSPKTYQQAYNEQFF. The CDR3 coding sequence is TGTGCCAGCTCACCGAAGACCTATCAACAGGCCTACAATGAGCAGTTCTTC. Using reference TRBV18 and TRBJ2-1 for the parts outside the CDR3, the full variable domain is NAGVMQNPRHLVRRRGQEARLRCSPMKGHSHVYWYRQLPEEGLKFMVYLQKENIIDESGMPKERFSAEFPKEGPSILRIQQVVRGDSAAYFCASSPKTYQQAYNEQFFGPGTRLTVL.

V usage is TRBV18 and J usage is TRBJ1-3, with no clear D. The V end was cut by 3 bases, the J end by 0 bases, with 9 bases between. Germline values: CDR1 KGHSH, CDR2 LQKENI. The CDR3 has 15 residues. The CDR3 DNA follows: TGTGCCAGCTCACCGGATCGCGGCTCTGGAAACACCATATATTTT. Translated, it gives CASSPDRGSGNTIYF.

The chain employs TRBV5-1 and TRBJ2-1, with a tentative D call TRBD2 (5 bases). V lost 2 bases and J lost 1, with 13 bases in between. This CDR3 contains 16 residues. CDR1 SGHRS and CDR2 YFSETQ come from the germline V gene. This CDR3 reads CASSFPIEGSYNEQFF. CDR3 coding DNA: TGCGCCAGCAGCTTCCCGATCGAGGGATCCTACAATGAGCAGTTCTTC.

The chain employs TRBV30 and TRBJ1-2, with 10 bases aligning to TRBD1. V was pared by 4 bases and J by 5 bases, with 7 bases of the junction left unmatched. CDR3 length: 14 residues. Germline CDR1 GTSNPN, CDR2 SVGIG (reference sequence). The CDR3 reads CAWNYKDRGYGYTF. As DNA, the CDR3 is TGTGCCTGGAATTACAAGGACAGGGGGTATGGCTACACCTTC. Together with reference TRBV30 and TRBJ1-2, the CDR3 gives the full variable domain: SQTIHQWPATLVQPVGSPLSLECTVEGTSNPNLYWYRQAAGRGLQLLFYSVGIGQISSEVPQNLSASRPQDRQFILSSKKLLLSDSGFYLCAWNYKDRGYGYTFGSGTRLTVV.

The chain has TRBV15 and TRBJ2-1; 10 bases agree with TRBD2. V lost 5 bases and J lost 9; bases outside the gene matches: 7. CDR1 is LNHNV, CDR2 YYDKDF, per germline (reference sequence). The CDR3 loop spans 14 amino acids. The CDR3 loop is CATSLSGGAAEQFF. The CDR3 region has the DNA TGTGCCACCAGCCTAAGCGGGGGGGCAGCTGAGCAGTTCTTC.